One and the same sample provided the 9 T cell receptor beta chains below, sequenced in a study of vaccination effects on CD4 cells after COVID-19. TCRdb keeps only in-frame clones here, not all; method: immunoSEQ multiplex PCR. The table includes about 40,000 clones, around 73% detected once. Cells that had been cultured for 10 days were the source of isolated CD4+ T cells. Two doses of either BNT162b2 or mRNA-1273 were given to each participant. What these receptors recognize is not known. This sample comprised CD4+ T cells from PBMCs cultured without peptide, obtained after COVID-19 vaccination. Every receptor here comes from a human donor who received a COVID-19 vaccine.

V and J are TRBV5-5 and TRBJ1-2, with a weak D call TRBD1 (5 bases). CDR3 length: 13 residues. Germline loops: CDR1 SGHKS, CDR2 YYEKEE (reference sequence). V gave up 0 bases and J gave up 4 bases, with 7 bases separating them. The CDR3 loop reads CASSLGGSYGYTF. CDR3 in DNA: TGTGCCAGCAGCTTGGGGGGCTCCTATGGCTACACCTTC.

The chain couples TRBV29-1 to TRBJ2-5; 13 bases align to TRBD2. From germline, CDR1 is SQVTM and CDR2 ANQGSEA. This CDR3 spans 14 amino acids. The ends lost 7 bases at V and 5 bases at J; junction bases unmatched: 7. As DNA, the CDR3 is TGCAGCGCTGGGACTAGCGGGACGGCGGAGACCCAGTACTTC. Protein product: CSAGTSGTAETQYF. Full variable domain (outside the CDR3, taken from reference TRBV29-1 and TRBJ2-5): SAVISQKPSRDICQRGTSLTIQCQVDSQVTMMFWYRQQPGQSLTLIATANQGSEATYESGFVIDKFPISRPNLTFSTLTVSNMSPEDSSIYLCSAGTSGTAETQYFGPGTRLLVL.

The chain carries TRBV12-3 or TRBV12-4 and TRBJ1-1; D remains unclear. CDR3 length equals 13 residues. Trimming left V 5 bases short and J 8 bases short, with 15 bases between. The CDR3 loop reads CASSMRTGMEAFF. Here the CDR3 DNA reads TGTGCCAGCAGTATGAGAACGGGGATGGAAGCTTTCTTT.

The chain carries TRBV3-1 (or the pseudogene TRBV3-2) and TRBJ1-6, with TRBD1 matching 8 bases. The CDR3 consists of 15 residues. V gave up 4 bases and J gave up 6 bases; unmatched junction bases: 5. Germline V CDR1 and CDR2: LGHDT, YNNKEL (reference sequence). CDR3 sequence: CASSRMTGANSPLHF. CDR3 nucleotide sequence: TGTGCCAGCAGCCGGATGACAGGGGCTAATTCACCCCTCCACTTT.

The gene calls are TRBV25-1 and TRBJ1-5; a possible D gene is TRBD1 (5 bases). Trimming took 6 bases from V and 6 from J, leaving 9 bases between them. This CDR3 is 12 amino acids long. Germline CDR1 is MGHDK and CDR2 is SYGVNS. The CDR3 reads CASSLDTQPQHF. The CDR3 DNA reads as TGTGCCAGCAGCCTGGACACTCAGCCCCAGCATTTT.

The chain carries TRBV2 and TRBJ1-2; a possible D gene is TRBD1 (5 bases). The V end was cut by 4 bases, the J end by 5 bases, with 11 bases between. Germline V gene sequence: CDR1 SNHLY, CDR2 FYNNEI. The CDR3 length is 13 residues. In DNA form, the CDR3 reads TGTGCCAGCAGTGTAGAGACAGTTTATGGCTACACCTTC. Translation gives CASSVETVYGYTF.

There are a few counts of this clone. A junction boundary mismatches the germline segment, possibly from a read error. This rearrangement joins TRBV6-1 to TRBJ1-5; no clear D gene. The germline V gene encodes CDR1 MNHNS and CDR2 SASEGT. This CDR3 is 16 amino acids long. The chain's CDR3 is CASSEAWGSGNQPQHF. The DNA of the CDR3 is TGTGCCAGCAGCGAAGCGTGGGGTTCAGGAAATCAGCCCCAGCATTTT.

This clone was seen once. The rearrangement links TRBV11-3 to TRBJ2-1; 10 nucleotides line up with TRBD2. V lost 0 bases, J lost 4 bases, and 0 bases stayed unmatched. The germline gives CDR1 SGHNT, CDR2 YENEEA. The CDR3 spans 15 residues. CDR3 DNA sequence: TGTGCCAGCAGCTTAGAAGCGGGAGGGTACAATGAGCAGTTCTTC. Translating it yields CASSLEAGGYNEQFF.

This chain connects TRBV6-1 to TRBJ1-3; possible D gene TRBD1, 5 bases. V lost 3 bases and J lost 0, with 15 bases in between. Germline lookup yields CDR1 MNHNS and CDR2 SASEGT. This CDR3 is 17 amino acids long. The CDR3 is CASSDPLFGTSGNTIYF. The CDR3 DNA reads TGTGCCAGCAGTGACCCCCTTTTCGGGACCTCTGGAAACACCATATATTTT.